The next 8 T cell receptor beta chains were all read from a single sample in a study of HIV-infected patients and healthy controls. Antiretroviral therapy had run roughly three months, about 14 weeks, before follow-up blood collection. All unsorted peripheral T cells were captured because whole blood was used without fractionation. 500 ng RNA was reverse transcribed with alpha and beta constant-region primers. Alpha and beta chain libraries were made separately by chain-specific third strand synthesis with multiplexing indices. TCRdb reprocessed the 5' RACE reads with MiXCR, giving one entry per CDR3 protein. This table has some 20,000 distinct CDR3 sequences, 7.5% to 10% appearing once. The sample was blood, taken during antiretroviral therapy. Receptors were obtained from an adult with HIV infection.

This clonotype appeared many times. This chain links TRBV6-2 or TRBV6-3 with TRBJ2-7, with TRBD1 as a possible D gene (5 bases). Germline CDR1 and CDR2: MNHEY and SVGEGT. The CDR3 spans 15 residues. V lost 2 bases and J lost 4, with 15 bases in between. The CDR3 bases are TGTGCCAGCAGTTACCACGGACACCTTCATTACGAGCAGTACTTC. It encodes CASSYHGHLHYEQYF.

Only a few counts were recorded for this clonotype. The rearrangement links TRBV18 to TRBJ2-7, with 7 bases lining up with TRBD2. Looked up from germline, CDR1 is KGHSH and CDR2 is LQKENI. There are 15 residues in the CDR3. The V segment lost 2 bases and the J segment 2 bases; nucleotides outside the gene matches: 6. The CDR3 DNA follows: TGTGCCAGCTCACCAAGATCGGGAGGTGCCTACGAGCAGTACTTC. Residues: CASSPRSGGAYEQYF.

This clonotype was seen repeatedly, ten times or more. The chain combines TRBV7-6 with TRBJ2-3; 9 nucleotides line up with TRBD2. The V gene end was trimmed by 0 bases and the J gene end by 7 bases; junction bases not matched to a gene: 5. Germline values: CDR1 SGHVS, CDR2 FNYEAQ. The CDR3 has 15 residues. The CDR3 is CASSLASGGSNTQYF. CDR3 bases: TGTGCCAGCAGCTTAGCTAGCGGGGGAAGTAATACGCAGTATTTT. Drawing the rest from reference TRBV7-6 and TRBJ2-3, the complete variable domain is GAGVSQSPRYKVTKRGQDVALRCDPISGHVSLYWYRQALGQGPEFLTYFNYEAQQDKSGLPNDRFSAERPEGSISTLTIQRTEQRDSAMYRCASSLASGGSNTQYFGPGTRLTVL.

The sample holds many counts of this clonotype. V is TRBV20-1 and J is TRBJ2-1; D is undetermined. V lost 7 bases and J 2 bases, leaving 9 bases between the germline ends. The germline gives CDR1 DFQATT, CDR2 SNEGSKA (reference sequence). The CDR3 sequence is 12 residues long. The CDR3 DNA follows: TGCAGTGGACACGTCGCCTACAATGAGCAGTTCTTC. Translation gives CSGHVAYNEQFF.

This clonotype is judged medium-sized. The chain combines TRBV7-3 with TRBJ2-1; tentatively, D is TRBD2 (5 bases). This CDR3 comprises 14 residues. Germline CDR1 and CDR2: SGHTA and FQGTGA. The V and J ends lost 5 bases and 4 bases respectively, with 12 bases between them. The CDR3 reads CASSPSGDYNEQFF. DNA of the CDR3: TGTGCCAGCAGCCCCTCCGGGGATTACAATGAGCAGTTCTTC.

This clonotype occurred many times. The chain employs TRBV5-6 and TRBJ2-7, with D perhaps matching TRBD1 (6 bases). V was clipped by 4 bases and J by 5 bases, with 16 bases between them. The V gene's germline CDR1 is SGHDT and CDR2 YYEEEE. CDR3 length equals 14 residues. In nucleotides, the CDR3 is TGTGCCAGCAGCCATACCGGGACAAAGAACGAGCAGTACTTC. It codes for CASSHTGTKNEQYF.

CDR3 in amino acids: CASSVDRNQPQHF. Here the CDR3 DNA reads TGTGCCAGCAGCGTAGACAGGAATCAGCCCCAGCATTTT. The V gene is TRBV7-8, the J gene TRBJ1-5; weak D call: TRBD1 (6 bases). The CDR3 is 13 residues long. The germline V gene encodes CDR1 SGHVS and CDR2 FQNEAQ. V lost 5 bases, J lost 4 bases, and 9 bases lay in between.

The V call is TRBV19, the J call TRBJ1-1; TRBD1 matches 7 bases. CDR3 length: 16 residues. V dropped 6 bases and J dropped 1; count of bases not matched to a gene: 11. Per the germline V gene, CDR1 is LNHDA and CDR2 is SQIVND (reference sequence). The CDR3 nucleotides are TGTGCCAGTAGGCGATCACAGGGGCCACAGAACACTGAAGCTTTCTTT. Protein sequence: CASRRSQGPQNTEAFF.